Sequencing of this T cell receptor (beta chain) was carried out in a study of blood T cell repertoires in COVID-19. Study information: The United States, Italy and Spain provided the acute and convalescent COVID-19 samples. T cells, B-cell-depleted T cells, or PBMCs supplied cDNA or gDNA.

How the authors handled the data: Nucleated cell number was recorded as an estimate derived from reference gene primer amplification. Data came from immunoSEQ multiplex PCR; TCRdb stores just in-frame clones and leaves some out. From that table come the V and J calls and clone size; the DNA was used to work out D and trimming. The table shows tens of thousands of clones, with more than 70% occurring only once. The CDR3 totals 12 residues. The V end was cut by 5 bases, the J end by 4 bases, with 8 bases between. Germline V gene sequence: CDR1 LGHNA, CDR2 YNFKEQ. The chain recombines TRBV4-2 with TRBJ1-1, with D perhaps TRBD1 (5 bases). The TCR was taken from a human donor in a cohort sampled during active COVID-19. The sample taken for sequencing was peripheral blood. CDR3 sequence: CASSFGGTEAFF. CDR3 sequence (DNA): TGTGCCAGCAGCTTCGGGGGCACTGAAGCTTTCTTT.